Below are 11 T cell receptor beta chains sequenced from a single sample in a study of cytomegalovirus exposure and HLA in healthy donors. PCR amplification relied on 60 Vbeta primers (plus 13 Jbeta primers). The data were produced by immunoSEQ multiplex PCR, yet TCRdb's version contains in-frame clones alone and is incomplete. This repertoire shows more than 100,000 clones, about 74% found once; its top ten account for less than 3.5%. The sample consisted of PBMCs. These receptors were taken from a woman in her forties in good health and CMV-seropositive.

A few counts support this clone. J is TRBJ2-5 and V is TRBV5-6, with a tentative D call TRBD2 (6 bases). Germline V lookup: CDR1 SGHDT, CDR2 YYEEEE. The ends were cut back, 1 base at V and 11 bases at J, with 18 bases in the middle. CDR3 length: 14 amino acids. The CDR3 DNA follows: TGTGCCAGCAGCTTGCGGAGGGCCACATTTGAGCAGTACTTC. It translates to CASSLRRATFEQYF.

V gene TRBV6-6 combines with J gene TRBJ1-1; D not certain. The CDR3 totals 14 residues. Trimming took off 6 bases at V and 0 bases at J, with 11 bases between the two ends. Germline CDR1 MNHNY, CDR2 SVGAGI (reference sequence). CDR3 amino acids: CASRKTDMNTEAFF. The DNA of the CDR3 is TGTGCCAGCAGGAAAACAGATATGAACACTGAAGCTTTCTTT.

This sequence joins TRBV6-5 and TRBJ1-4, with 10 bases lining up with TRBD1. With V trimmed by 5 bases and J by 11 bases, 11 bases remained unmatched. The CDR3 has 15 residues. CDR1 MNHEY and CDR2 SVGAGI come from the germline V gene. In nucleotides, the CDR3 is TGTGCCAGCAGTCCTGGACAGGGGGTCTTTGGGAAACTGTTTTTT. Translating gives CASSPGQGVFGKLFF.

The J gene is TRBJ1-5, the V gene TRBV4-1; no definite D call. The V gene lost 0 bases and the J gene lost 5 bases, with 5 bases spanning the gap. The CDR3 contains 13 residues. The germline CDR1 and CDR2 sequences are MGHRA and YSYEKL. The CDR3 nucleotides read TGCGCCAGCAGCCAAGATGGGCATCAGCCCCAGCATTTT. Translating it yields CASSQDGHQPQHF.

This clone was observed a few times. The rearrangement joins TRBV29-1 to TRBJ2-7, with 7 positions matching TRBD2. The germline V gene has CDR1 SQVTM and CDR2 ANQGSEA. The length of the CDR3 is 12 residues. After removal of 4 bases from V and 7 bases from J, the junction contained 7 bases not matched to a gene. CDR3 in DNA: TGCAGCGTTGTCGCCCCAGCGGGAGAGCAGTACTTC. Translating it yields CSVVAPAGEQYF.

The chain joins TRBV4-2 to TRBJ2-2; D is unresolved. The CDR3 spans 15 residues. Germline CDR1 and CDR2: LGHNA and YNFKEQ. The V and J ends lost 3 bases and 1 base respectively, with 9 bases between them. The CDR3 nucleotides are TGTGCCAGCAGCCAGAACGGTGGGAACACCGGGGAGCTGTTTTTT. Amino acid sequence: CASSQNGGNTGELFF.

This clone was observed once. This rearrangement joins TRBV6-1 to TRBJ1-4, with 8 bases lining up with TRBD1. Trimming cost V 6 bases and J 7 bases; bases outside gene matches: 7. This CDR3 has 14 amino acids. Germline V gene sequence: CDR1 MNHNS, CDR2 SASEGT. CDR3 DNA sequence: TGTGCCAGCAGATCAGGGGGCGCGGGTGAAAAACTGTTTTTT. Translated: CASRSGGAGEKLFF.

The chain employs TRBV6-4 and TRBJ2-2, with D possibly matching TRBD2 (6 bases). This CDR3 region has 13 residues. V dropped 4 bases and J dropped 3 bases, with 6 bases sitting between them. Germline CDR1 reads MRHNA; CDR2 reads SNTAGT. CDR3 amino acids: CASSASDTGELFF. Written as DNA, the CDR3 is TGTGCCAGCAGTGCTAGCGACACCGGGGAGCTGTTTTTT.

The chain employs TRBV4-2 and TRBJ2-5, with 9 bases that match TRBD2. This CDR3 contains 16 residues. CDR1 and CDR2 (germline): LGHNA, YNFKEQ. J was trimmed by 4 bases and V by 0 bases; bases with no gene match: 6. CDR3 region: CASSQEGGGGRETQYF. In DNA form, the CDR3 reads TGTGCCAGCAGCCAAGAAGGCGGGGGGGGTCGAGAGACCCAGTACTTC.

This clone appeared a few times. The chain recombines TRBV7-2 with TRBJ2-7; 7 bases are shared with TRBD2. This CDR3 region has 15 residues. Germline trimming cut 4 bases from V and 3 bases from J; bases unmatched to any gene: 9. Germline values: CDR1 SGHTA, CDR2 FQGNSA. The DNA for the CDR3 is TGTGCCAGCAGCTCCCGTGGTGGCGGGAGCTACGAGCAGTACTTC. It codes for CASSSRGGGSYEQYF.

V is TRBV7-3 and J is TRBJ2-7, with TRBD1 matching 9 bases. CDR1 SGHTA and CDR2 FQGTGA come from the germline V gene. V lost 0 bases, J lost 5 bases, and 8 bases stayed unmatched. This CDR3 region has 16 residues. The DNA of the CDR3 is TGTGCCAGCAGCTTAACCGGGGGGACAGGGTGGGACGAGCAGTACTTC. Amino acids: CASSLTGGTGWDEQYF.